The clone carrying this T cell receptor beta chain has a single count. No antigen is known for it. An approximately 120-subject validation cohort, separate from the roughly 680-subject first cohort, supplied the donors. Only in-frame clones appear in the TCRdb table, and some are missing; sequencing was by immunoSEQ multiplex PCR. The sample includes fewer than 400,000 clones, just over 85% of them seen just once. Germline V gene data show CDR1 as KGHSH and CDR2 as LQKENI. The CDR3 spans 18 residues. Unmatched junction bases numbered 16, after V lost 8 bases and J lost 3 bases. This record comes from a study of cytomegalovirus exposure and HLA in healthy donors. Study-wide context: The approximately 120 validation repertoires and the 650 to 850 first-cohort repertoires shared a platform, a later analysis reported.

Findings of the study overall: In the 130 or so validation repertoires, approximately 94% of cluster scores exceeded 0, per a later analysis. The study labeled more than 150 TCR beta chains cytomegalovirus-associated.

This clonotype was obtained from a woman younger than 30 in good health and CMV-seronegative. Sequencing was done on a sample of PBMCs. The gene calls are TRBV18 and TRBJ2-6; 7 positions agree with TRBD1. CDR3 nucleotides: TGTGCCAGCCCAAGCAGGGGGAGAGGCTACTATGGGGCCAACGTCCTGACTTTC. Translation: CASPSRGRGYYGANVLTF.